The 23 T cell receptor beta chains in this list originate from one sample, sequenced in a study of vaccination and CD4 T cells after COVID-19. Treatment in this sample: approximately nine-day PBMC culture with coronavirus spike peptide pools or control peptides (ViraFEST assay). For these TCRs, the target antigens are not known. Cultured CD4+ T cell DNA was sequenced using the Oncomine TCR Beta short-read assay. Using its own MiXCR run on the PCR reads, TCRdb lists one record per CDR3 protein. There are some 20,000 distinct CDR3 sequences in the sample; 43% occur only once, and around 14% lies in the top ten. The specimen was CD4+ T cells from blood, cultured in vitro. The receptors originated from a human donor who had recovered from COVID-19.

This sequence joins TRBV6-1 and TRBJ2-3; TRBD2 matches at 7 bases. The J segment lost 2 bases and the V segment lost 6 bases, leaving 2 bases of the junction unmatched. Germline CDR1 is MNHNS and CDR2 is SASEGT. The CDR3 runs 13 residues. Here the CDR3 DNA reads TGTGCCAGCAGGCGGGAGCCCACAGATACGCAGTATTTT. It translates to CASRREPTDTQYF.

The chain joins TRBV7-2 to TRBJ1-6, with 9 bases aligning to TRBD1. Germline V CDR1 and CDR2: SGHTA, FQGNSA. The V segment lost 4 bases and the J segment 3 bases; nucleotides outside the gene matches: 4. The CDR3 covers 16 residues. The CDR3 spells CASSSGTGSYNSPLHF. CDR3 coding DNA: TGTGCCAGCAGCTCCGGGACAGGGAGCTATAATTCACCCCTCCACTTT.

This chain joins TRBV27 and TRBJ2-7; 11 bases line up with TRBD2. CDR1 is MNHEY and CDR2 is SMNVEV in the germline V gene (reference sequence). Losses at the gene ends were 4 bases for V and 1 base for J; bases not matched to a gene: 6. This CDR3 is built from 16 residues. The CDR3 region has the DNA TGTGCCAGCAGTTGGGCGGGACTAGCGGATTCCTACGAGCAGTACTTC. It specifies CASSWAGLADSYEQYF.

The genes are TRBV20-1 and TRBJ2-5, with D perhaps matching TRBD1 (5 bases). Germline CDR1 is DFQATT and CDR2 is SNEGSKA (reference sequence). V dropped 0 bases and J dropped 1 base, with 15 bases sitting between them. The CDR3 totals 16 residues. CDR3 sequence reads: CSARDPPKGIQETQYF. The CDR3 nucleotides read TGCAGTGCTAGAGACCCACCAAAGGGGATCCAAGAGACCCAGTACTTC.

V usage is TRBV24-1 and J usage is TRBJ2-2, with 11 bases lining up with TRBD2. With V trimmed by 5 bases and J by 0 bases, 7 bases remained unmatched. The CDR3 length is 18 residues. Germline CDR1 and CDR2: KGHDR and SFDVKD. CDR3 sequence reads: CATSGPTSGSANTGELFF. CDR3 nucleotide sequence: TGTGCCACCAGTGGCCCTACTAGCGGGAGCGCGAACACCGGGGAGCTGTTTTTT.

A note on this clonotype: At one boundary the junction diverges from the germline segment, which might be a read error. The genes are TRBV2 and TRBJ2-2; the match to TRBD1 covers 8 bases. CDR1 SNHLY and CDR2 FYNNEI come from the germline V gene. The CDR3 has 16 amino acids. The CDR3 sequence is CASSEGQGANTGELFF. The CDR3 region has the DNA TGTGCCAGCAGTGAAGGGCAGGGGGCGAATACCGGGGAGCTGTTTTTT.

Points on this clonotype: An end of the junction differs from the germline gene, which may be a read error. The rearrangement uses TRBV27 and TRBJ2-7, with 12 bases identical to TRBD1. The CDR3 is 15 residues long. In germline, CDR1 is MNHEY, CDR2 SMNVEV (reference sequence). As DNA, the CDR3 is TGTGCCAGCAGTTTCACGGGACAGGGGGCCTACGACCAGTACTTC. Translating gives CASSFTGQGAYDQYF.

There are a few counts of this clonotype. The chain is built from TRBV4-1 and TRBJ2-5; 13 bases map to TRBD2. Germline V lookup: CDR1 MGHRA, CDR2 YSYEKL. The CDR3 sequence is 17 residues long. V lost 1 base and J lost 4; bases outside the gene matches: 6. The CDR3 is CASSQGTSGGRRETQYF. Written as DNA, the CDR3 is TGCGCCAGCAGCCAAGGGACTAGCGGGGGCCGGAGAGAGACCCAGTACTTC.

The chain recombines TRBV7-9 with TRBJ1-1, with 10 bases fitting TRBD1. The germline CDR1 and CDR2 sequences are SEHNR and FQNEAQ (reference sequence). The CDR3 totals 14 residues. V shed 5 bases and J 4 bases; nucleotides not matched to a gene: 4. CDR3 in amino acids: CASSTTGGVTEAFF. For the CDR3, the DNA is TGTGCCAGCAGCACGACAGGGGGCGTCACTGAAGCTTTCTTT.

This chain links TRBV20-1 with TRBJ2-7, with unresolved D. The CDR3 runs 15 residues. Germline loops: CDR1 DFQATT, CDR2 SNEGSKA (reference sequence). V dropped 6 bases and J dropped 3 bases, with 21 bases sitting between them. CDR3 amino acids: CSAPPVRRTGYEQYF. CDR3 bases: TGCAGTGCCCCCCCCGTACGCCGAACCGGCTACGAGCAGTACTTC.

The rearrangement uses TRBV6-2 or TRBV6-3 and TRBJ2-7; 14 bases are shared with TRBD2. CDR1 is MNHEY, CDR2 SVGEGT, per germline. The V gene end was trimmed by 0 bases and the J gene end by 4 bases; junction bases not matched to a gene: 11. The CDR3 runs 19 residues. The CDR3 DNA follows: TGTGCCAGCAGTTACTCCCCGACCGGGACTAGCGGGAGAAAATACGAGCAGTACTTC. Its translation: CASSYSPTGTSGRKYEQYF.

The chain carries TRBV11-3 and TRBJ2-1; D unclear. Germline V CDR1 and CDR2: SGHNT, YENEEA. Trimming took 0 bases from V and 0 from J, leaving 9 bases between them. The CDR3 runs to 16 residues. CDR3 in DNA: TGTGCCAGCAGCTTAGATGGGTTCAGCTCCTACAATGAGCAGTTCTTC. Translating gives CASSLDGFSSYNEQFF.

The V and J genes are TRBV6-2 or TRBV6-3 and TRBJ1-5; TRBD1 matches at 7 bases. V lost 6 bases and J lost 3; bases outside the gene matches: 11. The CDR3 is 16 residues long. Per germline, CDR1 MNHEY and CDR2 SVGEGT. Here the CDR3 DNA reads TGTGCCAGCAGAGACAGGGTCTCTGTGTTCAATCAGCCCCAGCATTTT. It yields the protein CASRDRVSVFNQPQHF.

The chain's CDR3 is CASSRTDANYGYTF. CDR3 coding DNA: TGTGCCAGCAGTAGGACGGATGCTAACTATGGCTACACCTTC. The J gene is TRBJ1-2, the V gene TRBV27; no firm D call. The CDR3 length is 14 residues. V gave up 5 bases and J gave up 0 bases, with 10 bases separating them. The germline gives CDR1 MNHEY, CDR2 SMNVEV (reference sequence).

The V call is TRBV5-1, the J call TRBJ2-3; D may be TRBD1 or TRBD2 (5 bases each). The CDR3 length is 15 residues. CDR1 is SGHRS, CDR2 YFSETQ, per germline. Trimming left V 7 bases short and J 1 base short, with 16 bases between. CDR3 sequence reads: CASGGVAVGTDTQYF. The CDR3 DNA follows: TGCGCCAGCGGGGGAGTGGCGGTTGGCACAGATACGCAGTATTTT.

This clonotype turned up a few times. The rearrangement links TRBV10-3 to TRBJ1-1, with no clear D. CDR1 is ENHRY and CDR2 is SYGVKD in the germline V gene. Trimming took 4 bases from V and 1 from J, leaving 10 bases between them. The CDR3 loop spans 14 amino acids. The DNA for the CDR3 is TGTGCCATCAGTGGGTACGGGTCGAACACTGAAGCTTTCTTT. This gives the protein CAISGYGSNTEAFF.

This clonotype has just a few counts. V gene TRBV20-1 combines with J gene TRBJ1-2; TRBD1 agrees at 9 bases. CDR1 and CDR2 (germline): DFQATT, SNEGSKA (reference sequence). The CDR3 totals 14 residues. V gave up 4 bases and J gave up 3 bases; unmatched junction bases: 6. CDR3 loop: CSANSGDRDYGYTF. The CDR3 coding sequence is TGCAGTGCTAACTCAGGGGACAGGGACTATGGCTACACCTTC.

The chain combines TRBV19 with TRBJ2-7, with D perhaps matching TRBD1 or TRBD2 (5 bases each). Germline lookup yields CDR1 LNHDA and CDR2 SQIVND (reference sequence). This CDR3 region has 11 residues. Trimming left V 3 bases short and J 8 bases short, with 8 bases between. The CDR3 DNA reads as TGTGCCAGTAGTATGGGGGAGAAGCAGTACTTC. Protein product: CASSMGEKQYF.

J is TRBJ2-3 and V is TRBV29-1; 11 bases agree with TRBD2. CDR1 and CDR2 (germline): SQVTM, ANQGSEA. Losses at the gene ends were 6 bases for V and 2 bases for J; bases not matched to a gene: 16. This CDR3 is 18 amino acids long. This CDR3 is CSVTGGPSGGIPTDTQYF. Written as DNA, the CDR3 is TGCAGCGTCACAGGGGGACCTAGCGGGGGGATTCCCACAGATACGCAGTATTTT.

This clonotype showed up just a few times. The chain uses TRBV7-8 and TRBJ2-3; perhaps TRBD2 as D (5 bases). CDR1 SGHVS and CDR2 FQNEAQ come from the germline V gene. Trimming stripped 5 bases from V and 1 base from J, with 13 bases between. The CDR3 extends over 15 amino acids. The CDR3 DNA follows: TGTGCCAGCAGCACCACTAGGGCCCGCACAGATACGCAGTATTTT. Residues: CASSTTRARTDTQYF.

This clonotype was counted only a few times. V and J are TRBV7-9 and TRBJ2-2; D gene uncertain. The germline V and J ends were trimmed by 5 bases and 7 bases, with 17 bases remaining between them. The CDR3 contains 15 residues. CDR1 and CDR2 from the germline V gene are SEHNR and FQNEAQ (reference sequence). CDR3 protein: CASSLAAVGLGELFF. For the CDR3, the DNA is TGTGCCAGCAGCCTCGCAGCCGTCGGGCTCGGGGAGCTGTTTTTT.

CDR3 coding DNA: TGTGCTAGTGGTCCTAATGGGGTAGGTGGTGGAGCTTTCTTT. This translates into CASGPNGVGGGAFF. The rearrangement joins TRBV12-5 to TRBJ1-1; D not certain. V dropped 5 bases and J dropped 10 bases, with 20 bases sitting between them. The CDR3 extends over 14 amino acids. Per germline, CDR1 LGHNT and CDR2 FRNRAP. The complete variable domain, with remaining parts taken from reference TRBV12-5 and TRBJ1-1, reads DARVTQTPRHKVTEMGQEVTMRCQPILGHNTVFWYRQTMMQGLELLAYFRNRAPLDDSGMPKDRFSAEMPDATLATLKIQPSEPRDSAVYFCASGPNGVGGGAFFGQGTRLTVV.

This clonotype was found a few times. The V call is TRBV11-2, the J call TRBJ1-2; 8 bases line up with TRBD1. The CDR3 consists of 13 residues. After removal of 1 base from V and 8 bases from J, the junction contained 3 bases not matched to a gene. Germline-derived CDR1 and CDR2 are SGHAT and FQNNGV. This CDR3 reads CASSLGTGFGYTF. Here the CDR3 DNA reads TGTGCCAGCAGCTTAGGGACAGGGTTCGGCTACACCTTC.